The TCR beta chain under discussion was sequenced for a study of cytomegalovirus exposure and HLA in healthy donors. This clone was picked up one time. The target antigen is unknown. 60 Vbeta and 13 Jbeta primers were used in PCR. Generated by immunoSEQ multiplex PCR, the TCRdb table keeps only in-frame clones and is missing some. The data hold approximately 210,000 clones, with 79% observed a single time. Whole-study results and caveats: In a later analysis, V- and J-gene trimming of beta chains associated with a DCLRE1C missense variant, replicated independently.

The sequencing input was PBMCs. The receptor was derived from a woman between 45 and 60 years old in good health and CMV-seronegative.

The DNA of the CDR3 is TGTGCCAGCAGCCCCCGGACTAGCAGGAGGGGTGAGCAGTTCTTC. Protein sequence: CASSPRTSRRGEQFF. The J gene is TRBJ2-1, the V gene TRBV9, with 8 bases fitting TRBD2. From germline, CDR1 is SGDLS and CDR2 YYNGEE. There are 15 residues in the CDR3. V shed 4 bases and J 9 bases; nucleotides not matched to a gene: 12.